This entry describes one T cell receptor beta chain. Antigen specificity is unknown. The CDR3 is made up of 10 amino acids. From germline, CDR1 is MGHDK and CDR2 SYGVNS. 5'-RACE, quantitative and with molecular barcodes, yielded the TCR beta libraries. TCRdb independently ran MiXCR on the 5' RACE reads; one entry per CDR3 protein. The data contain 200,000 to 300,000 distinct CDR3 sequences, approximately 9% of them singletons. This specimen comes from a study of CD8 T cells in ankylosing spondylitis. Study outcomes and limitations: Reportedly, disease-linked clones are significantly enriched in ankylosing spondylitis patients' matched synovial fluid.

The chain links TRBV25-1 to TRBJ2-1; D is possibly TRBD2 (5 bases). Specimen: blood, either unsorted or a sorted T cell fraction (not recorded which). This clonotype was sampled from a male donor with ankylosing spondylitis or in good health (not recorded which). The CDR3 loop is CASGPGEQFF. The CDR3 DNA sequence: TGTGCGTCTGGACCGGGAGAGCAGTTCTTC.